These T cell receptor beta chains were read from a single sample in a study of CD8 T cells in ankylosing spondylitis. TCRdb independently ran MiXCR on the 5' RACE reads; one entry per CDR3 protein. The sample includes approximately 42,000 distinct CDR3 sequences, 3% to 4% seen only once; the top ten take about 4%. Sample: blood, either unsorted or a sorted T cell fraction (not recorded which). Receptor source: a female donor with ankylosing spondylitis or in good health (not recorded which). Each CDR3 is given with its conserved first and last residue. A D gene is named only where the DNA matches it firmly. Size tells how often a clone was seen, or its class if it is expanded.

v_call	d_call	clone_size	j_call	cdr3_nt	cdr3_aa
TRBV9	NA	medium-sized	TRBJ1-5	TGTGCCAGCAGCGCTGGGGGGATGCGCAATCAGCCCCAGCATTTT	CASSAGGMRNQPQHF
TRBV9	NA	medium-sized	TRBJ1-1	TGTGCCAGCAGCGTAGCGGGGAGTCTGAGCACTGAAGCTTTCTTT	CASSVAGSLSTEAFF
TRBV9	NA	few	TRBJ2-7	TGTGCCAGCAGCGTAGAAACAGCTTATCTCTACGAGCAGTACTTC	CASSVETAYLYEQYF
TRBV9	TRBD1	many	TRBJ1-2	TGTGCCAGCAGCGCTTACAGGGGAGAAAATGGCTACACCTTC	CASSAYRGENGYTF
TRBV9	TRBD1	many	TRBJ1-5	TGTGCCAGCAGCGCGGGACAGGGCTTTGGGCCCCAGCATTTT	CASSAGQGFGPQHF
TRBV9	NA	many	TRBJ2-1	TGTGCCAGCAGCGTAGCTAGCGACTTCTACAATGAGCAGTTCTTC	CASSVASDFYNEQFF
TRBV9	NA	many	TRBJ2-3	TGTGCCAGCAGCGGAGAACTAGTGTTAGGCGCAGATACGCAGTATTTT	CASSGELVLGADTQYF
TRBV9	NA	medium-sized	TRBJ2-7	TGTGCCAGCAGCTATAGGGAGGTATCCTACGAGCAGTACTTC	CASSYREVSYEQYF
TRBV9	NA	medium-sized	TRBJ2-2	TGTGCCAGCAGCGTAGAGACTAGCGGGGAGCTGTTTTTT	CASSVETSGELFF
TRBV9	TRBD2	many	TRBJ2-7	TGTGCCAGCAGCGTAGGGGCCGGGGGGACCTACGAGCAGTACTTC	CASSVGAGGTYEQYF